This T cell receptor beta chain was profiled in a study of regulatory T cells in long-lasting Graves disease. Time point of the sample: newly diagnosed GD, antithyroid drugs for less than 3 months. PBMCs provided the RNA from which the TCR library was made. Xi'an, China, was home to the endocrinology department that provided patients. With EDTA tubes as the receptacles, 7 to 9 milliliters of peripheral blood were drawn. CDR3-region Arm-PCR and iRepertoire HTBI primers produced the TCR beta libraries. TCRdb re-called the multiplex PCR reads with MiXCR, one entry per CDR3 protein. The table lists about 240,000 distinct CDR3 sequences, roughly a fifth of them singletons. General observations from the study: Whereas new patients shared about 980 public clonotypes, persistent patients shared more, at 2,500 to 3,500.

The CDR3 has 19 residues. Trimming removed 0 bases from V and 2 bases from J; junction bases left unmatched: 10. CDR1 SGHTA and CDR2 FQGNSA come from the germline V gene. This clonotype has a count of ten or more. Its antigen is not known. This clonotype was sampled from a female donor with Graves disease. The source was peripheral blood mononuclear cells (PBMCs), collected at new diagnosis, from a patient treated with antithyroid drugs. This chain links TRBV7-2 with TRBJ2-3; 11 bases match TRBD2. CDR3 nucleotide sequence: TGTGCCAGCAGCTTAGCGGGACTAGCGGTCGGATCCGTCACAGATACGCAGTATTTT. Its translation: CASSLAGLAVGSVTDTQYF.